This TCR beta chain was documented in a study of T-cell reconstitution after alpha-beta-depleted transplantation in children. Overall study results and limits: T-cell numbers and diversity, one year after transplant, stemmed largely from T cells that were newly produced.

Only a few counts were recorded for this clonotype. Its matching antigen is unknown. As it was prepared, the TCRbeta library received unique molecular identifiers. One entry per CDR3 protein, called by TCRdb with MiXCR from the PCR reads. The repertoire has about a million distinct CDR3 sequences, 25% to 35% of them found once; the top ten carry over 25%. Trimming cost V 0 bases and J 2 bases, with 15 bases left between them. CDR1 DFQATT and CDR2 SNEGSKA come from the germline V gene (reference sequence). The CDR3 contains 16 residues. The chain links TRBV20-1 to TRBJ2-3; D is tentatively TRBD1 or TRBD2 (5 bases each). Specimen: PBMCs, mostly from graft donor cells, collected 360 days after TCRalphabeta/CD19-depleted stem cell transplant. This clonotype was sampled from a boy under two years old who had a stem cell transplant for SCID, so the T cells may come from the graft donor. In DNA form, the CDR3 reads TGCAGTGCTAGAGATCTTCCGGGGCGGAACACAGATACGCAGTATTTT. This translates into CSARDLPGRNTDTQYF.